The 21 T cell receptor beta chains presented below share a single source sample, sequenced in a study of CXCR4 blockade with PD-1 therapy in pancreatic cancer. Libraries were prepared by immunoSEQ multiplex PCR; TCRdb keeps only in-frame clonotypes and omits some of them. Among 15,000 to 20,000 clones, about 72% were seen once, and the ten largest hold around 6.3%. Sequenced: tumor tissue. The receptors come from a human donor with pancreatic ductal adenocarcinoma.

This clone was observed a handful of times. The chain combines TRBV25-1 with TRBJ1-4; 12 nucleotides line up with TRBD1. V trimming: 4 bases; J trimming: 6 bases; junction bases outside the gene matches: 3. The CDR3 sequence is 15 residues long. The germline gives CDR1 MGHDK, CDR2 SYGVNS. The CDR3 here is CASSGGTGGDEKLFF. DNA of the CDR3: TGTGCCAGCAGTGGCGGGACAGGGGGCGATGAAAAACTGTTTTTT.

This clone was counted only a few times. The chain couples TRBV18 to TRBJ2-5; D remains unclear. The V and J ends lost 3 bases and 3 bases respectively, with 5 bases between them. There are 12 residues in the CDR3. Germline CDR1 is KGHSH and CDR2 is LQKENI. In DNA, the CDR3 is TGTGCCAGCTCACCGGGAAAAGAGACCCAGTACTTC. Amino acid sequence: CASSPGKETQYF.

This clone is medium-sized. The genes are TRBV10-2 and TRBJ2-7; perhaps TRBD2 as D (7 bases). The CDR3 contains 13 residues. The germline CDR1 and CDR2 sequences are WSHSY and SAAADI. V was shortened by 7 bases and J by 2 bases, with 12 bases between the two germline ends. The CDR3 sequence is CASKGGVAYEQYF. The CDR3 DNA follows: TGCGCCAGCAAGGGGGGGGTAGCCTACGAGCAGTACTTC.

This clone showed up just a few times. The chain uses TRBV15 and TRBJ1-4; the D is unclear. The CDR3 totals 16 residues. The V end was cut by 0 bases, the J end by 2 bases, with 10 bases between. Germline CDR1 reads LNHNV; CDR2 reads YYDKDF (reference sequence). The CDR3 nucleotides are TGTGCCACCAGCAGAGATCAGTCGACCACTAATGAAAAACTGTTTTTT. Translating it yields CATSRDQSTTNEKLFF.

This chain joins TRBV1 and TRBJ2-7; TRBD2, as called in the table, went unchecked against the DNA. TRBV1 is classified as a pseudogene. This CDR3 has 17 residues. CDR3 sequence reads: CASSQALAGLGAYEQYF. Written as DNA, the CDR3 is TGCGCCAGCAGCCAAGCCCTAGCGGGTCTAGGCGCCTACGAGCAGTACTTC.

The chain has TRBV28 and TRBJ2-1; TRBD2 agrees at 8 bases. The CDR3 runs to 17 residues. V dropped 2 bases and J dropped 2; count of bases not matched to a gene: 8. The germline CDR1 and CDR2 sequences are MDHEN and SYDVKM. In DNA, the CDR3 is TGTGCCAGCAGTTTAGGCGGTCTAGCGGGCCCCTACAATGAGCAGTTCTTC. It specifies CASSLGGLAGPYNEQFF.

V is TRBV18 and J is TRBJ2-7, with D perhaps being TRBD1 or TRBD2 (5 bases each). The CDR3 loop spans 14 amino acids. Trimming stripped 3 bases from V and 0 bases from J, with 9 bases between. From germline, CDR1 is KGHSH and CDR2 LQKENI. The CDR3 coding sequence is TGTGCCAGCTCACCCAGGGACCTCTCCTACGAGCAGTACTTC. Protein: CASSPRDLSYEQYF.

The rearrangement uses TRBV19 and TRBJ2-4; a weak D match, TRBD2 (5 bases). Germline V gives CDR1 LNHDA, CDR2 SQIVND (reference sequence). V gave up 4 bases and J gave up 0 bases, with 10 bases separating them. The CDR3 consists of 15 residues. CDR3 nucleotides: TGTGCCAGTAGTAACGCAGGACTAGCCAAAAACATTCAGTACTTC. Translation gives CASSNAGLAKNIQYF.

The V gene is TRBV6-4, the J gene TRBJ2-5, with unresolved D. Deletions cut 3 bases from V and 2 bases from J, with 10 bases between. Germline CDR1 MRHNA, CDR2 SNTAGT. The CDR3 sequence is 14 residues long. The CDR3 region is CASSEVGRQETQYF. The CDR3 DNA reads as TGTGCCAGCAGTGAAGTCGGCAGACAAGAGACCCAGTACTTC.

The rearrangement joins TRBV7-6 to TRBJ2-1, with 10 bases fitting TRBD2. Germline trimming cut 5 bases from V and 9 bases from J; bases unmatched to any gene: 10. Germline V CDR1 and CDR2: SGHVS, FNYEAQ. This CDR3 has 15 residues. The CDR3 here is CASSTQSGRASEQFF. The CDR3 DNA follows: TGTGCCAGCAGCACCCAGAGCGGGAGGGCGAGTGAGCAGTTCTTC.

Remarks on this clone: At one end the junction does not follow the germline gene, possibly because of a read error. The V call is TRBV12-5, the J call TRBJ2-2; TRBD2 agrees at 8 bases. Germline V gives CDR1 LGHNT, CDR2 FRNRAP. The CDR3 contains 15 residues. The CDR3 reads CASTQTSGNTEELFF. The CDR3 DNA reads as TGTGCCAGCACCCAAACTAGCGGTAACACCGAGGAGCTGTTTTTT.

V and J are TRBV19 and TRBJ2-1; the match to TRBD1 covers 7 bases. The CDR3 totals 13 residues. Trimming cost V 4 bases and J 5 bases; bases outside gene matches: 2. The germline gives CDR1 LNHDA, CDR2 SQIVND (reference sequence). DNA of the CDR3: TGTGCCAGTAGTACCAGGGGGAACAATGAGCAGTTCTTC. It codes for CASSTRGNNEQFF.

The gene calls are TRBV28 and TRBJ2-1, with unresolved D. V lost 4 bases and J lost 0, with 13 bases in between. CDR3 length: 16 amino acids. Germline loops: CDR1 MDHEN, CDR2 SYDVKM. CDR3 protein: CASSSLGLSSYNEQFF. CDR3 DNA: TGTGCCAGCAGTTCTCTTGGGTTAAGCTCCTACAATGAGCAGTTCTTC.

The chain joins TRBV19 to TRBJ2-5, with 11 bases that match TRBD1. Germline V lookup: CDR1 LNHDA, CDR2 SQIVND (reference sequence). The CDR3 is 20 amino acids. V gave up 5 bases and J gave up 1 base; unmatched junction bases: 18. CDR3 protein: CASSLRTGGNLGNGQETQYF. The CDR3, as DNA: TGTGCCAGTAGTCTGAGGACAGGGGGCAATTTGGGTAATGGCCAAGAGACCCAGTACTTC.

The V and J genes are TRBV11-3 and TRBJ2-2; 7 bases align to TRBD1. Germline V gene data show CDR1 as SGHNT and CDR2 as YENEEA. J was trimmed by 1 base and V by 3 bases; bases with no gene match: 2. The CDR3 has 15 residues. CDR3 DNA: TGTGCCAGCAGCTTTGACAGGGTGAACACCGGGGAGCTGTTTTTT. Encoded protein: CASSFDRVNTGELFF. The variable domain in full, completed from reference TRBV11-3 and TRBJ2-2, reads EAGVVQSPRYKIIEKKQPVAFWCNPISGHNTLYWYLQNLGQGPELLIRYENEEAVDDSQLPKDRFSAERLKGVDSTLKIQPAELGDSAVYLCASSFDRVNTGELFFGEGSRLTVL.

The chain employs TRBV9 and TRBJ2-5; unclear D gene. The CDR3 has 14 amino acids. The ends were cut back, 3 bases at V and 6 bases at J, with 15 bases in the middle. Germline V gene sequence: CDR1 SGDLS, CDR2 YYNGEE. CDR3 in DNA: TGTGCCAGCAGCGACACCGGGTTAGTGCAGACCCAGTACTTC. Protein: CASSDTGLVQTQYF.

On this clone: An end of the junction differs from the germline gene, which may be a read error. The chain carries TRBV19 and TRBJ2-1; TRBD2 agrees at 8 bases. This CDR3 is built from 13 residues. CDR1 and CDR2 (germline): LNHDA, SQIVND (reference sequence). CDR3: CASSIGGREELFF. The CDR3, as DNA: TGTGCCAGTAGTATAGGTGGGCGGGAGGAGCTGTTCTTC.

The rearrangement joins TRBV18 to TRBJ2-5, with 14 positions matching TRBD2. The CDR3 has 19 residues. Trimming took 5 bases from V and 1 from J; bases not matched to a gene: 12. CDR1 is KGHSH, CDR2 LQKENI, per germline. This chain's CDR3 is CASSIKGLAGASLQETQYF. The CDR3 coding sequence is TGTGCCAGCTCAATCAAGGGACTAGCGGGAGCCTCCCTCCAAGAGACCCAGTACTTC.

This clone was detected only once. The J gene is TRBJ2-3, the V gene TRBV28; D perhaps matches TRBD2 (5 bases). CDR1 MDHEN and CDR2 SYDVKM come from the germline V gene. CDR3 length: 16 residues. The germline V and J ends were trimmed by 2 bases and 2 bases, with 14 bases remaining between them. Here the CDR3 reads CASSLTGTSATDTQYF. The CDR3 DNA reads TGTGCCAGCAGTTTAACGGGAACTTCCGCCACAGATACGCAGTATTTT.

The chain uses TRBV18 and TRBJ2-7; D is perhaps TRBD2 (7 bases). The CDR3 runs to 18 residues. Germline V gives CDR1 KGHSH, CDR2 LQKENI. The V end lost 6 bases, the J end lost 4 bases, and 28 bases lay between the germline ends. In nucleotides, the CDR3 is TGTGCCAGCTCCTACGGGGGGCTAGAGGGAGCCGCCGTATACGAGCAGTACTTC. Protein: CASSYGGLEGAAVYEQYF.

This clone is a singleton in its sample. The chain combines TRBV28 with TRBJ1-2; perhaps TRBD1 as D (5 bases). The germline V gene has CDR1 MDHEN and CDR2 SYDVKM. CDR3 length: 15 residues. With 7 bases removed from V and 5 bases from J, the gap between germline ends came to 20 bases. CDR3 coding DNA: TGTGCCAGCACCTGGGCCGGGGGTGGAATGTATGGCTACACCTTC. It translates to CASTWAGGGMYGYTF.